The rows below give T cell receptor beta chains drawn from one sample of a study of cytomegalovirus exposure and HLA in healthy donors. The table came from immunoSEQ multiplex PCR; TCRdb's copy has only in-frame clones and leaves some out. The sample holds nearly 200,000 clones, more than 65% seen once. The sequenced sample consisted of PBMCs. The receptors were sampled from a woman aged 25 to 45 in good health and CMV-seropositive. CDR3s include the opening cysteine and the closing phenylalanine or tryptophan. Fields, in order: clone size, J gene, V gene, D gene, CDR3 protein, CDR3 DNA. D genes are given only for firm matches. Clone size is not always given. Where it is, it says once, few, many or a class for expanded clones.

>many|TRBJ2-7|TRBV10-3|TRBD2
CAISEPTHGGYEQYF
TGTGCCATCAGTGAGCCTACTCACGGGGGGTACGAGCAGTACTTC
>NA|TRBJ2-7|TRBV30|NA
CAWSVYYEQYF
TGTGCCTGGAGTGTATACTACGAGCAGTACTTC
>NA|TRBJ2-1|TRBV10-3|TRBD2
CAVLAGVGYNEQFF
TGTGCCGTCCTAGCGGGAGTCGGCTACAATGAGCAGTTCTTC
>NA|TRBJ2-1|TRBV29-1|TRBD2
CSAIPSGSYNEQFF
TGCAGCGCAATCCCTAGCGGCTCCTACAATGAGCAGTTCTTC
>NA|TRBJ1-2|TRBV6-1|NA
CASRGGVTNYGYTF
TGTGCCAGCAGGGGGGGGGTGACTAACTATGGCTACACCTTC
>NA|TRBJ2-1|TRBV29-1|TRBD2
CSVEPAGGSNREFF
TGCAGCGTTGAACCAGCGGGAGGATCTAATAGGGAGTTCTTC
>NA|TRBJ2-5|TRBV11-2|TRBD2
CASSAALAGETQYF
TGTGCCAGCAGCGCCGCACTAGCGGGAGAGACCCAGTACTTC
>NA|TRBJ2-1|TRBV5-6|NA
CASSSRDFFNEQFF
TGTGCCAGCAGCTCGAGGGACTTTTTCAATGAGCAGTTCTTC
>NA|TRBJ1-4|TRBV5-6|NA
CASSLIQGNEKLFF
TGTGCCAGCAGCTTGATCCAGGGAAATGAAAAACTGTTTTTT
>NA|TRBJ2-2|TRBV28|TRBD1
CASRSGGASGGELFF
TGTGCCAGCAGGTCAGGGGGCGCATCAGGCGGGGAGCTGTTTTTT
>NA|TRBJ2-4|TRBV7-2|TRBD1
CASSQRDRGNIQYF
TGTGCCAGCAGCCAGAGGGACAGGGGGAACATTCAGTACTTC
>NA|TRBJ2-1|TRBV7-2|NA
CASSLNIAGRPTYNEQFF
TGTGCCAGCAGCTTAAATATCGCGGGGCGACCCACCTACAATGAGCAGTTCTTC
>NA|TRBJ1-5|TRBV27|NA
CASSDLDSYQPQHF
TGTGCCAGCAGCGACTTGGACAGTTATCAGCCCCAGCATTTT